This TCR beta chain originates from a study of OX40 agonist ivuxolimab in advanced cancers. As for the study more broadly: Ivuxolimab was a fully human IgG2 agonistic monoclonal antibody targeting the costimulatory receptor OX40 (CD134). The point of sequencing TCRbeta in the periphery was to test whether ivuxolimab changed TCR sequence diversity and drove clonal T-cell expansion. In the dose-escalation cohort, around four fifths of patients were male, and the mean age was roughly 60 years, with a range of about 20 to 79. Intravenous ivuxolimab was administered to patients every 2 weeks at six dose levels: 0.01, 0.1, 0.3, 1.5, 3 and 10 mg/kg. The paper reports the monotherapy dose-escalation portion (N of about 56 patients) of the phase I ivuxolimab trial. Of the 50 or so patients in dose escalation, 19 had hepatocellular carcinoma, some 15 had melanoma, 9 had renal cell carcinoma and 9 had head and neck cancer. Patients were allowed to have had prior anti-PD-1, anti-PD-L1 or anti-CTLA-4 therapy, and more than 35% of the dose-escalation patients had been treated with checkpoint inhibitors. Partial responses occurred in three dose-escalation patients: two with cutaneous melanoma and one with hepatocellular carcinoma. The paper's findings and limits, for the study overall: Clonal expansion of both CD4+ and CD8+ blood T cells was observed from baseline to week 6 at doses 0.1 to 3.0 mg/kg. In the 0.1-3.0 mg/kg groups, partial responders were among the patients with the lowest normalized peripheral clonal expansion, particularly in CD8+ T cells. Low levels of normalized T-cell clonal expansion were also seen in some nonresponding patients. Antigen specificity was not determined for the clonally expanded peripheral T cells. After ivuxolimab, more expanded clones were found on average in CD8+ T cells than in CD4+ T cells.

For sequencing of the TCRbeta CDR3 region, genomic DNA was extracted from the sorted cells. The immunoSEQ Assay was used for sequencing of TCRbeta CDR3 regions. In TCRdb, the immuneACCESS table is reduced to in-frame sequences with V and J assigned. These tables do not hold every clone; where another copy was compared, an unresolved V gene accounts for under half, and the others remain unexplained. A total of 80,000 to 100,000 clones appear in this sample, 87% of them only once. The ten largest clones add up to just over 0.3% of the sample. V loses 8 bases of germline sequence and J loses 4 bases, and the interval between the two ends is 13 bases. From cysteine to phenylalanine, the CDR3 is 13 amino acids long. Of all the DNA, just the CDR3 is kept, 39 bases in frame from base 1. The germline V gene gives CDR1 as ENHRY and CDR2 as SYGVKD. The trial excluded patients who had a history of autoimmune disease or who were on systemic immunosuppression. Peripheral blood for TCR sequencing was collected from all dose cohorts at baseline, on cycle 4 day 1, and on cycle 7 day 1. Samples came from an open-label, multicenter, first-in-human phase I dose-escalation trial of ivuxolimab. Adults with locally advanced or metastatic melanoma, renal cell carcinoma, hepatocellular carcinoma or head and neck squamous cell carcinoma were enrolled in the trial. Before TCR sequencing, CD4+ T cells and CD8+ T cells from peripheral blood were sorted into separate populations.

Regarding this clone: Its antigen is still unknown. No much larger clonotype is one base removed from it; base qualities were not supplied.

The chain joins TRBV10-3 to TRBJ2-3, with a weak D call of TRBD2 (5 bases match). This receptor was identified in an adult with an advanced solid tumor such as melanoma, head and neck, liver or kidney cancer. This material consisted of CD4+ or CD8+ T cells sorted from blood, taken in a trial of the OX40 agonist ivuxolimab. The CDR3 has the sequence CAIGAVGADTQYF. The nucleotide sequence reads TGTGCCATCGGTGCAGTCGGGGCAGATACGCAGTATTTT.